Below, 10 T cell receptor beta chains from the same sample are listed, as sequenced in a study of blood T cell repertoires in COVID-19 (dated by TCRdb to 2020 to 2021). Library method: the immunoSEQ multiplex PCR assay. TCRdb took over this immuneACCESS table, retaining in-frame rearrangements with V and J assigned. Such tables are incomplete; in checked studies, under half of the missing clones stem from an unresolved V gene, and the remainder is unexplained. The sample data list over 80,000 clones, and roughly nine tenths of these were observed just once. The leading ten clones occupy approximately 9.3% of the sample. The specimen was peripheral blood. The receptors stem from a man aged 50-59 years with acute or convalescent COVID-19.

The sample holds one count of this clone. V and J are TRBV11-2 and TRBJ2-3, with TRBD1 identical over 9 bases. CDR1 is SGHAT and CDR2 is FQNNGV in the germline V gene. The CDR3 is 15 residues long. V shed 5 bases and J 4 bases; nucleotides not matched to a gene: 7. The CDR3 loop is CASSRGTGSSDTQYF. The CDR3 region has the DNA TGTGCCAGCAGCCGTGGGACAGGGTCATCAGATACGCAGTATTTT.

This sequence joins TRBV7-9 and TRBJ2-7; D uncertain. Trimming shortened V by 5 bases and J by 1 base, and 15 bases separated the two germline ends. Looked up from germline, CDR1 is SEHNR and CDR2 is FQNEAQ (reference sequence). The CDR3 spans 15 residues. This chain's CDR3 is CASSPPPPFSYEQYF. CDR3 coding DNA: TGTGCCAGCAGCCCCCCCCCTCCTTTTTCCTACGAGCAGTACTTC.

The V gene is TRBV29-1, the J gene TRBJ2-2; 8 nucleotides align to TRBD1. The length of the CDR3 is 13 residues. The ends lost 8 bases at V and 1 base at J; junction bases unmatched: 3. CDR1 and CDR2 (germline): SQVTM, ANQGSEA. DNA for the CDR3: TGCAGCACTGGGACAGGGAACACCGGGGAGCTGTTTTTT. Its protein product is CSTGTGNTGELFF.

This rearrangement joins TRBV10-3 to TRBJ1-2; 8 nucleotides align to TRBD1. After removal of 4 bases from V and 6 bases from J, the junction contained 10 bases not matched to a gene. The CDR3 totals 15 residues. Germline CDR1 and CDR2: ENHRY and SYGVKD. The CDR3 is CAISVQAGGSHGYTF. In DNA form, the CDR3 reads TGTGCCATCAGTGTACAGGCAGGGGGCTCTCATGGCTACACCTTC.

V and J are TRBV2 and TRBJ2-1; 9 bases are a match to TRBD2. Trimming at V came to 5 bases and at J to 7 bases, leaving 12 bases not matched to a gene. This CDR3 comprises 16 residues. Germline V gene lookup returns CDR1 SNHLY and CDR2 FYNNEI. The CDR3 loop is CASSWDSAGGVNEQFF. Written as DNA, the CDR3 is TGTGCCAGCAGTTGGGACTCAGCGGGGGGCGTGAATGAGCAGTTCTTC.

The rearrangement uses TRBV9 and TRBJ1-6; D remains ambiguous. The CDR3 has 15 amino acids. Trimming removed 0 bases from V and 0 bases from J, with 4 bases in between. Germline CDR1 is SGDLS and CDR2 is YYNGEE. The chain's CDR3 is CASSVASSYNSPLHF. The CDR3 bases are TGTGCCAGCAGCGTAGCGAGCTCCTATAATTCACCCCTCCACTTT.

Here the CDR3 DNA reads TGTGCCAGCAGCCCCGGTGGGACAGGGGCAATCTACGAGCAGTACTTC. This sequence encodes CASSPGGTGAIYEQYF. The chain links TRBV5-6 to TRBJ2-7, with 10 nucleotides matching TRBD1. V was clipped by 4 bases and J by 3 bases; unmatched bases: 10. CDR1 SGHDT and CDR2 YYEEEE come from the germline V gene. CDR3 length: 16 amino acids.

V is TRBV30 and J is TRBJ1-2; perhaps TRBD1 as D (6 bases). With 0 bases removed from V and 1 base from J, the gap between germline ends came to 9 bases. CDR3 length: 14 residues. Per germline, CDR1 GTSNPN and CDR2 SVGIG (reference sequence). Here the CDR3 reads CAWSVRGGNYGYTF. CDR3 DNA sequence: TGTGCCTGGAGTGTTAGAGGGGGTAACTATGGCTACACCTTC. The full variable domain, in which reference TRBV30 and TRBJ1-2 provide the parts outside the CDR3, is SQTIHQWPATLVQPVGSPLSLECTVEGTSNPNLYWYRQAAGRGLQLLFYSVGIGQISSEVPQNLSASRPQDRQFILSSKKLLLSDSGFYLCAWSVRGGNYGYTFGSGTRLTVV.

This chain joins TRBV7-2 and TRBJ2-5, with 8 bases lining up with TRBD2. The germline V gene has CDR1 SGHTA and CDR2 FQGNSA. The CDR3 runs to 16 residues. Losses at the gene ends were 5 bases for V and 2 bases for J; bases not matched to a gene: 10. DNA for the CDR3: TGTGCCAGCAGCCGCATGAGGGTAGCGGGGCAAGAGACCCAGTACTTC. Translated: CASSRMRVAGQETQYF.

This chain links TRBV5-6 with TRBJ2-7; 7 bases fit TRBD1. The CDR3 runs to 16 residues. Trimming removed 4 bases from V and 5 bases from J; junction bases left unmatched: 15. Germline CDR1 SGHDT, CDR2 YYEEEE. The CDR3 DNA reads as TGTGCCAGCAGCCCAGGGTTGGACAGGTCTATCCACGAGCAGTACGTC. This sequence encodes CASSPGLDRSIHEQYV.